This TCR beta chain was identified in a study of shared clonotypes between healthy human individuals. TCRdb's copy holds only in-frame clones and misses some; the assay was immunoSEQ multiplex PCR. The table lists approximately 1.5 million clones, about 98% of them singletons. The receptor comes from a man aged 30-40 years in good health. The sequencing input was naive CD4+ T cells sorted from blood. The subset was: CD45RA+ positively selected.

The CDR3 sequence is CASSRLAGGRGADTQYF. CDR3 nucleotides: TGTGCCAGCAGTCGACTAGCGGGAGGGCGTGGAGCAGATACGCAGTATTTT. The chain is built from TRBV27 and TRBJ2-3, with 14 positions matching TRBD2. CDR1 and CDR2 from the germline V gene are MNHEY and SMNVEV (reference sequence). The CDR3 spans 17 residues. The V gene end was trimmed by 5 bases and the J gene end by 4 bases; junction bases not matched to a gene: 8.